The sample holds many counts of the clone carrying this T cell receptor beta chain. TCRdb re-derived calls from the PCR reads in MiXCR, one entry per CDR3 protein. The sample lists 70,000 to 90,000 distinct CDR3 sequences; over 20% were seen once. The data belong to a study of molecular identifiers for immune sequencing clone quantification. Germline V CDR1 and CDR2: SEHNR, FQNEAQ (reference sequence). The CDR3 loop spans 14 amino acids. The ends were cut back, 1 base at V and 1 base at J, with 8 bases in the middle. The chain employs TRBV7-9 and TRBJ2-7; D gene ambiguous. The sequence was obtained from a human donor in good health. Some libraries in this study had Jurkat cell RNA spiked in. Sequencing was carried out using naive CD8+ T cells from blood, with Jurkat cell RNA spiked in. The sample's subset: FACS-sorted CD8+CD4-CCR7+CD45RA+ naive T cells. In DNA, the CDR3 is TGTGCCAGCAGCTTAGGCGCCAGATCCTACGAGCAGTACTTC. Its protein is CASSLGARSYEQYF.